Listed below are T cell receptor beta chains from one sample, sequenced in a study of blood T cell repertoires in COVID-19. Method: immunoSEQ multiplex PCR; TCRdb's copy keeps in-frame clones and lacks some. This table holds 100,000 to 120,000 clones, 81% found once. The specimen sequenced was peripheral blood. The source is an older woman with acute or convalescent COVID-19. Both conserved end residues are part of each CDR3. A D gene is named only where the DNA matches it firmly. Only some rows state a clone size, as once, few, many or a class for expanded clones.

cdr3_aa cdr3_nt j_call v_call d_call clone_size
CASSSFMAELAFFADTQYF TGTGCCAGCAGTTCCTTTATGGCCGAACTAGCGTTTTTCGCAGATACGCAGTATTTT TRBJ2-3 TRBV28 TRBD2 .
CASTPAGAYEQYF TGTGCCAGCACCCCCGCCGGAGCCTACGAGCAGTACTTC TRBJ2-7 TRBV6-6 . .
CASRPARTGEETQYF TGTGCCAGTAGACCCGCCCGGACAGGAGAAGAGACCCAGTACTTC TRBJ2-5 TRBV19 TRBD1 .
CATRGGGVGDTGELFF TGTGCCACCCGAGGCGGGGGGGTTGGAGACACCGGGGAGCTGTTTTTT TRBJ2-2 TRBV27 TRBD2 .
CASVGKVSNTGELFF TGTGCCAGCGTCGGGAAGGTTTCGAACACTGGGGAGCTGTTTTTT TRBJ2-2 TRBV6-6 . once
CASSSGTFEAFF TGTGCCAGTAGTTCAGGGACTTTTGAAGCTTTCTTT TRBJ1-1 TRBV19 . .
CASSLRDSTGELFF TGTGCCAGCTCACTAAGGGACAGCACCGGGGAGCTGTTTTTT TRBJ2-2 TRBV18 TRBD1 .
CASSFQGTYGNSPLHF TGTGCCAGCAGTTTCCAGGGCACATATGGGAATTCACCCCTCCACTTT TRBJ1-6 TRBV28 . .
CASSPPGGYYGYTF TGTGCCAGTAGTCCTCCGGGGGGCTACTATGGCTACACCTTC TRBJ1-2 TRBV19 . once
CASSQAYRDRGPLWYF TGTGCCAGCAGCCAAGCGTACCGGGACAGGGGGCCGTTGTGGTACTTC TRBJ2-7 TRBV3-1/TRBV3-2 TRBD1 .
CASSQAAAMNTEAFF TGCGCCAGCAGCCAAGCTGCGGCAATGAACACTGAAGCTTTCTTT TRBJ1-1 TRBV4-1 . once
CASSQERGGRIRETQYF TGTGCCAGCAGCCAAGAGCGGGGGGGCCGGATTCGAGAGACCCAGTACTTC TRBJ2-5 TRBV3-1/TRBV3-2 TRBD2 .
CASSIYSGDAYGYTF TGTGCCAGTAGTATTTACTCAGGGGATGCCTATGGCTACACCTTC TRBJ1-2 TRBV19 . .
CASSIGGQTNQPQHF TGTGCCAGTAGTATCGGAGGGCAGACCAATCAGCCCCAGCATTTT TRBJ1-5 TRBV19 . .
CASSQVGQINEKLFF TGCGCCAGCAGCCAAGTTGGACAGATTAATGAAAAACTGTTTTTT TRBJ1-4 TRBV4-3 . .
CASSLVRGAYNEQFF TGTGCCAGCAGCTTAGTGCGGGGGGCCTACAATGAGCAGTTCTTC TRBJ2-1 TRBV11-2 TRBD2 once
CATSTITGSTEAFF TGTGCCACCAGCACCATTACTGGGAGCACTGAAGCTTTCTTT TRBJ1-1 TRBV15 . .
CASSIQGASLSSLQFF TGTGCCAGCAGCATACAGGGGGCGAGTTTATCCTCTCTACAGTTCTTC TRBJ2-1 TRBV21-1 . .
CASSPSAGYGYTF TGCGCCAGCAGCCCGAGCGCAGGGTATGGCTACACCTTC TRBJ1-2 TRBV5-1 . .
CATSTDRQFSGNTIYF TGTGCCACCAGCACTGATCGACAGTTCTCTGGAAACACCATATATTTT TRBJ1-3 TRBV15 . .
CASSTPRGETQYF TGCGCCAGCAGCACCCCGAGGGGGGAGACCCAGTACTTC TRBJ2-5 TRBV5-1 . once
CATSRDQSGTGAYEQYF TGTGCCACCAGCAGAGATCAATCGGGGACAGGCGCCTACGAGCAGTACTTC TRBJ2-7 TRBV15 TRBD1 .
CASSDEGPIPGQGRGDEQYF TGTGCCAGCAGTGACGAGGGACCCATTCCCGGACAGGGAAGGGGAGACGAGCAGTACTTC TRBJ2-7 TRBV6-4 TRBD1 .
CASSIGQGGDF TGTGCCAGCAGCATCGGACAGGGAGGGGACTTC TRBJ2-5 TRBV7-3 . .
CASSQGAGRTAFF TGTGCCAGCAGCCAAGGGGCCGGGAGAACGGCTTTCTTT TRBJ1-1 TRBV7-3 . .
CASSQDLTNNEQFF TGCGCCAGCAGCCAAGATCTCACTAACAATGAGCAGTTCTTC TRBJ2-1 TRBV4-3 . .
CASSQDAGTLGNTIYF TGTGCCAGCAGCCAAGATGCCGGGACATTAGGAAACACCATATATTTT TRBJ1-3 TRBV4-2 . .
CASSFAAGEEKLFF TGTGCCAGCAGCTTCGCCGCAGGGGAGGAAAAACTGTTTTTT TRBJ1-4 TRBV5-4 . .
CASSADREDTQYF TGTGCCAGCAGCGCGGACAGGGAAGATACGCAGTATTTT TRBJ2-3 TRBV7-9 TRBD1 .
CASRPYGTGGPNTEAFF TGTGCCAGTAGACCCTATGGGACAGGGGGCCCGAACACTGAAGCTTTCTTT TRBJ1-1 TRBV19 TRBD1 .
CASSKEETGELFF TGTGCCAGCTCCAAGGAGGAGACCGGGGAGCTGTTTTTT TRBJ2-2 TRBV6-5 . .
CASSRGPGTGGENTF TGTGCCAGTAGTAGGGGGCCCGGGACAGGGGGCGAGAACACCTTC TRBJ1-2 TRBV19 TRBD1 .
CASSSIPEVGYTF TGTGCCAGCAGCTCAATACCTGAGGTTGGCTACACCTTC TRBJ1-2 TRBV7-2 . .
CASSQDRGGYSPLHF TGCGCCAGCAGCCAAGATCGTGGGGGGTACTCACCCCTCCACTTT TRBJ1-6 TRBV4-1 . .
CASSHWDRPNTEAFF TGTGCCAGCAGCCACTGGGACAGACCGAACACTGAAGCTTTCTTT TRBJ1-1 TRBV14 TRBD1 once
CASSLKAAYEQYF TGTGCCAGCAGCTTAAAAGCCGCCTACGAGCAGTACTTC TRBJ2-7 TRBV11-2 . .
CASSPTQTVHTEAFF TGCGCCAGCAGCCCAACCCAGACAGTTCACACTGAAGCTTTCTTT TRBJ1-1 TRBV5-1 . .
CASSLDLLSSYNSPLHF TGCGCCAGCAGCTTGGATCTGTTGAGCTCCTATAATTCACCCCTCCACTTT TRBJ1-6 TRBV5-1 . .
CASSQDFGQGANEKLFF TGTGCCAGCAGCCAAGATTTTGGGCAAGGGGCTAATGAAAAACTGTTTTTT TRBJ1-4 TRBV3-1/TRBV3-2 . .
CASSHRAANTEAFF TGTGCCAGCAGCCACAGGGCGGCGAACACTGAAGCTTTCTTT TRBJ1-1 TRBV3-1/TRBV3-2 . .
CASRVRGGETQYF TGTGCCAGCAGGGTTCGCGGGGGAGAGACCCAGTACTTC TRBJ2-5 TRBV6-5 TRBD2 .
CASSDLYHNSPLHF TGTGCCAGCAGTGACCTCTACCATAATTCACCCCTCCACTTT TRBJ1-6 TRBV25-1 . .
CASSRTPGYTF TGTGCCAGCAGTCGGACACCGGGCTACACCTTC TRBJ1-2 TRBV2 . few
CASSPTGGTGNTIYF TGTGCCAGCAGCCCCACAGGGGGCACTGGAAACACCATATATTTT TRBJ1-3 TRBV5-6 TRBD1 few
CASSQRPIAGDVTDTQYF TGCGCCAGCAGCCAAAGGCCCATAGCGGGAGACGTCACAGATACGCAGTATTTT TRBJ2-3 TRBV5-1 TRBD2 .
CASSLVGQGGSNQPQHF TGTGCCAGCAGCTTGGTGGGGCAGGGTGGGAGCAATCAGCCCCAGCATTTT TRBJ1-5 TRBV5-6 . .